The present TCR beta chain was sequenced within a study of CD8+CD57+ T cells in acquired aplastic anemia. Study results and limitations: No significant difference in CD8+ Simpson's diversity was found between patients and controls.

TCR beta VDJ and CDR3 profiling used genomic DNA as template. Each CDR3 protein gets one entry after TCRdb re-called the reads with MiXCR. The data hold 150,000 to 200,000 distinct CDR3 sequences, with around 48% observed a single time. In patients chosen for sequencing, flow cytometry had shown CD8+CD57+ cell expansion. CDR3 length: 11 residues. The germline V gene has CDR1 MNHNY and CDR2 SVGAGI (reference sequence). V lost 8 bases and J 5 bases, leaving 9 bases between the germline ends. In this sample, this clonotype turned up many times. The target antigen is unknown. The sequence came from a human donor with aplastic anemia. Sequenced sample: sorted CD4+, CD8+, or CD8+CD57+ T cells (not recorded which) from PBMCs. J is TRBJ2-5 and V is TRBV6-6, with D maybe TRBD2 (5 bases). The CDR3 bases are TGTGCCAGCGGGAGCGGCGAGACCCAGTACTTC. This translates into CASGSGETQYF.